This T cell receptor beta chain was retrieved from a study of CD8 T cells in Susac syndrome (dated by TCRdb to between 2019 and 2020). About the full investigation: Whether CD8+ T cell activation and differentiation in Susac syndrome was antigen driven was tested using repertoire sequencing.

The CDR3 goes from the cysteine to the phenylalanine over 13 residues. Only CDR3 DNA is held: 39 bases, read in frame from base 1. In the germline V gene, CDR1 corresponds to LGHNA and CDR2 to YSLEER. V loses 3 bases of germline sequence and J loses 5 bases, and the interval between the two ends is 8 bases. Paper-wide results and their limitations: The TCR sequencing and HLA analysis was acknowledged to have included a relatively small number of individuals.

RNA was extracted using the RNeasy kit, and roughly 0.5 to 1 ug of the RNA was reverse transcribed with random hexamers. The immunoSEQ multiplex PCR assay, which covers 54 Vbeta and 13 Jbeta segments, was used to amplify TCR beta CDR3 regions. To correct PCR amplification bias, a synthetic template baseline was used for both primer optimization and computational correction. In the authors' own workflow: Reads were annotated to V, D and J genes per IMGT and analyzed with immunoSEQ Analyzer, keeping only productive sequences. To calculate clonality, Shannon entropy was normalized by log2 of the number of productive unique sequences and then subtracted from one. For each patient and control, public and private clones were evaluated among the 100 most prevalent clones. Clones were defined as Susac-specific if absent from the healthy and MS cohorts, from more than 900 published viral clones and from other ImmuneACCESS disease sequences. Starting from the raw public reads, TCRdb applied fastp trimming at Q25, assembled clones with MiXCR and retained in-frame beta chains. CDR3 protein sequences are deduplicated, and each keeps its most common genes and DNA. The V and J calls reflect TCRdb's pipeline rather than the authors' work. For this sample there are roughly 190,000 distinct CDR3 sequences; 93% appear just once. Jointly, the top ten make up approximately 0.098% of the sample.

In the case of this clonotype: The antigen it binds to is not known. Qualities for individual bases were not recorded, and no much larger clone is one base off.

High-throughput TCR beta sequencing profiled peripheral blood CD8+ and CD4+ T cells from healthy donors, Susac syndrome patients and multiple sclerosis patients. The healthy donors served as controls matched for age and sex. CD8+ TEMRA cells were enriched by FACS, while bulk CD8+ and CD4+ T cells were purified by magnetic negative isolation. Blood was collected in EDTA tubes and processed within 24 hours, with PBMCs isolated through density gradient centrifugation. PBMCs intended for TCR sequencing were frozen in liquid nitrogen and were later thawed in a 37 degrees C water bath. The sorted or isolated CD4+, CD8+ and CD8+ TEMRA cells had a purity of 90% or higher.

The chain couples TRBV4-3 to TRBJ1-5; the D gene remains uncertain. Sequencing input: CD4+ T cells from PBMCs. The clonotype originates from a human donor in good health. The CDR3 corresponds to CASSQKLDQPQHF. The DNA sequence is TGCGCCAGCAGCCAGAAGTTAGATCAGCCCCAGCATTTT.